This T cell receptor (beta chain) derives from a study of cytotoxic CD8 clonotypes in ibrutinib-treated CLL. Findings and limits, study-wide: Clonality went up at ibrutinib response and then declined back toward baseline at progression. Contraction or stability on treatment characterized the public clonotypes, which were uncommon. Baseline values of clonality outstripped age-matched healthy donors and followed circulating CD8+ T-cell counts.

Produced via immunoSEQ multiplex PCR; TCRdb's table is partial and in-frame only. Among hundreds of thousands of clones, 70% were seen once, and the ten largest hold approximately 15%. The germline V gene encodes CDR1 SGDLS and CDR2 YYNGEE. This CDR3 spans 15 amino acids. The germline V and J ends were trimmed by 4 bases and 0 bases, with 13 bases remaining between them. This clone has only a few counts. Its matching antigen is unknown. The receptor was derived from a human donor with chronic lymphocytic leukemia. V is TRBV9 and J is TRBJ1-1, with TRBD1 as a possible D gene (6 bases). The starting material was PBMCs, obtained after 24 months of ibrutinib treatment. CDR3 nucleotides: TGTGCCAGCAGCCCCCGGGACATACTGAACACTGAAGCTTTCTTT. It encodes CASSPRDILNTEAFF.